The clone carrying this TCR beta chain was observed a few times. What it binds is not known. Molecular barcoding with unique molecular identifiers was used for the TCRbeta library. TCRdb re-called the PCR reads with MiXCR, one entry per CDR3 protein. Found here are around 130,000 distinct CDR3 sequences, roughly 9.7% of them singletons; the top ten hold 24%. The CDR3 spans 14 residues. The germline gives CDR1 LNHNV, CDR2 YYDKDF (reference sequence). V was trimmed by 0 bases and J by 4 bases, leaving 7 bases between them. The sample is drawn from a study of T-cell reconstitution after alpha-beta-depleted transplantation in children. General study points: Newly produced T cells mostly accounted for T-cell counts and diversity one year post-transplant. Reportedly, roughly two months post-transplant, alpha-beta T cells arose from several hundred expanded graft clones. Surviving thymic progenitors and recipient T cells were the source of high TCRbeta diversity at day 60 in some patients.

The rearrangement joins TRBV15 to TRBJ1-3; D unclear. The sequence derives from a girl under two years old who had a stem cell transplant for combined immunodeficiency, so the T cells may come from the graft donor. The sample in question was PBMCs, mostly from graft donor cells, obtained 180 days after TCRalphabeta/CD19-depleted stem cell transplant. Here the CDR3 reads CATSRDRKGNTIYF. The CDR3 nucleotides read TGTGCCACCAGCAGAGATAGGAAAGGAAACACCATATATTTT.